The 30 T cell receptor beta chains reported below all come from one sample, sequenced in a study of T cell changes during pregnancy in multiple sclerosis. Repertoires were generated with immunoSEQ multiplex PCR, while TCRdb's copy carries only in-frame clones and drops some. The table lists approximately 41,000 clones, 94% of them singletons, with around 0.4% in the top ten. Sequenced material: CD4+ T cells from peripheral blood mononuclear cells, taken in the second trimester of pregnancy. The receptors derive from a female donor with multiple sclerosis, enrolled in a pregnancy study.

The gene calls are TRBV6-1 and TRBJ2-5; no clear D gene. The germline gives CDR1 MNHNS, CDR2 SASEGT. The CDR3 is 11 amino acids. V was pared by 6 bases and J by 2 bases, with 4 bases between. This chain's CDR3 is CASSLQETQYF. DNA of the CDR3: TGTGCCAGCAGCCTGCAAGAGACCCAGTACTTC.

By proportion, this clone is medium-sized. The chain combines TRBV10-3 with TRBJ1-1; 8 bases align to TRBD1. With 10 bases clipped from V and 5 bases from J, the junction kept 9 bases outside the gene matches. The CDR3 loop spans 13 amino acids. The germline V gene has CDR1 ENHRY and CDR2 SYGVKD. The CDR3 DNA is TGTGCCACCGGACAGGGATTGGTTACTGAAGCTTTCTTT. It specifies CATGQGLVTEAFF.

A word on this clone: Other DNA sequences from this sample encode an identical CDR3 as well. The chain is built from TRBV28 and TRBJ2-5, with no clear D. Germline CDR1 and CDR2: MDHEN and SYDVKM. V lost 6 bases and J lost 2, with 4 bases in between. This CDR3 has 11 amino acids. The CDR3 DNA is TGTGCCAGCAGCCTTCAAGAGACCCAGTACTTC. This codes for CASSLQETQYF.

This chain links TRBV10-3 with TRBJ1-5; TRBD1 aligns across 8 bases. CDR3 size: 15 residues. Germline loops: CDR1 ENHRY, CDR2 SYGVKD. Germline trimming cut 0 bases from V and 4 bases from J; bases unmatched to any gene: 2. The CDR3 spells CAISESRGRNQPQHF. CDR3 in DNA: TGTGCCATCAGTGAGTCCAGGGGGCGAAATCAGCCCCAGCATTTT.

J is TRBJ2-7 and V is TRBV14, with TRBD2 matching 8 bases. The CDR3 has 17 residues. Germline assignment: CDR1 SGHDN and CDR2 FVKESK. After removal of 0 bases from V and 3 bases from J, the junction contained 10 bases not matched to a gene. CDR3 coding DNA: TGTGCCAGCAGCCAAGAGGGCCCGGGACTAGGTCGCTACGAGCAGTACTTC. It translates to CASSQEGPGLGRYEQYF.

A few counts support this clone. The rearrangement joins TRBV6-1 to TRBJ2-2, with D possibly being TRBD1 (5 bases). The CDR3 runs 12 residues. The germline V gene encodes CDR1 MNHNS and CDR2 SASEGT. V was cut by 7 bases and J by 5 bases, with 8 bases left in between. CDR3 residues: CASTAGTGELFF. CDR3 nucleotide sequence: TGTGCCAGCACTGCAGGGACCGGGGAGCTGTTTTTT.

The rearrangement uses TRBV11-1 and TRBJ2-7, with 7 positions matching TRBD1. Germline-derived CDR1 and CDR2 are SGHAT and FQDESV (reference sequence). With V trimmed by 5 bases and J by 5 bases, 6 bases remained unmatched. This CDR3 is 13 amino acids long. The CDR3 loop is CASSTDRADEQYF. In DNA, the CDR3 is TGTGCCAGCAGCACTGACAGGGCCGACGAGCAGTACTTC.

This sequence joins TRBV7-8 and TRBJ1-5; the D gene is possibly TRBD1 (6 bases). The CDR3 is 15 residues long. V was clipped by 2 bases and J by 7 bases, with 15 bases between them. CDR1 is SGHVS, CDR2 FQNEAQ, per germline. DNA of the CDR3: TGTGCCAGCAGCTTACGGACAGTTTCCTCCCAGCCCCAGCATTTT. This codes for CASSLRTVSSQPQHF.

The chain is built from TRBV14 and TRBJ2-5; no firm D call. The V gene's germline CDR1 is SGHDN and CDR2 FVKESK. V shed 1 base and J shed 5 bases, with 11 bases lying between them. The CDR3 contains 14 residues. CDR3 nucleotide sequence: TGTGCCAGCAGCCAAGGACCCCCGAGGGAGACCCAGTACTTC. This sequence encodes CASSQGPPRETQYF.

The chain has TRBV5-1 and TRBJ2-3; 8 bases map to TRBD2. The junction had 4 bases not matched to a gene; V was cut back by 2 bases and J by 2 bases. Per germline, CDR1 SGHRS and CDR2 YFSETQ. The CDR3 runs 15 residues. This CDR3 reads CASSLPGGATDTQYF. CDR3 nucleotide sequence: TGCGCCAGCAGCTTACCGGGGGGGGCCACAGATACGCAGTATTTT.

The chain combines TRBV5-1 with TRBJ2-2; 11 bases align to TRBD2. The length of the CDR3 is 16 residues. The germline gives CDR1 SGHRS, CDR2 YFSETQ. Trimming cost V 4 bases and J 0 bases; bases outside gene matches: 2. DNA of the CDR3: TGCGCCAGCAGCCTAGCGGGGGGATCGAACACCGGGGAGCTGTTTTTT. Amino acid sequence: CASSLAGGSNTGELFF.

The CDR3 DNA reads as TGTGCCAGCAGCGGGGGGGCCGGGTCGGGGGCTAATTCACCCCTCCACTTT. Protein: CASSGGAGSGANSPLHF. This chain uses TRBV5-4 with TRBJ1-6, with a weak D call TRBD1 (6 bases). The germline CDR1 and CDR2 sequences are SGHNT and YYREEE (reference sequence). With 4 bases removed from V and 6 bases from J, the gap between germline ends came to 20 bases. The CDR3 has 17 residues. Supplemented by reference TRBV5-4 and TRBJ1-6, the full variable domain reads ETGVTQSPTHLIKTRGQQVTLRCSSQSGHNTVSWYQQALGQGPQFIFQYYREEENGRGNFPPRFSGLQFPNYSSELNVNALELDDSALYLCASSGGAGSGANSPLHFGNGTRLTVT.

The chain carries TRBV30 and TRBJ2-7, with D possibly being TRBD2 (5 bases). This CDR3 is built from 12 residues. Deletions cut 1 base from V and 4 bases from J, with 8 bases between. Germline CDR1 is GTSNPN and CDR2 is SVGIG (reference sequence). CDR3 region: CAWSGTGYEQYF. The CDR3, as DNA: TGTGCCTGGAGTGGGACTGGTTACGAGCAGTACTTC.

The chain uses TRBV7-8 and TRBJ2-5, with D possibly TRBD1 on 6 matching bases. The germline V gene encodes CDR1 SGHVS and CDR2 FQNEAQ. CDR3 length: 15 residues. The V end was cut by 5 bases, the J end by 2 bases, with 15 bases between. The CDR3 reads CASSPGWTAQETQYF. CDR3 DNA: TGTGCCAGCAGCCCGGGGTGGACAGCACAAGAGACCCAGTACTTC. Together with reference TRBV7-8 and TRBJ2-5, the CDR3 gives the full variable domain: GAGVSQSPRYKVAKRGQDVALRCDPISGHVSLFWYQQALGQGPEFLTYFQNEAQLDKSGLPSDRFFAERPEGSVSTLKIQRTQQEDSAVYLCASSPGWTAQETQYFGPGTRLLVL.

The sample holds one count of this clone. The gene calls are TRBV6-4 and TRBJ1-1, with a tentative D call TRBD1 (6 bases). V lost 5 bases, J lost 2 bases, and 9 bases lay in between. The CDR3 extends over 13 amino acids. Germline-derived CDR1 and CDR2 are MRHNA and SNTAGT. The CDR3 bases are TGTGCCAGCAGTCGGACAGTTAACACTGAAGCTTTCTTT. Its translation: CASSRTVNTEAFF.

The CDR3, as DNA: TGTGCCAGCAGCCCCCTCCAGGGCCTCAAGACCGGGGAGCTGTTTTTT. Translation gives CASSPLQGLKTGELFF. The chain has TRBV7-3 and TRBJ2-2, with TRBD1 as a possible D gene (5 bases). V lost 5 bases, J lost 5 bases, and 18 bases lay in between. The germline V gene encodes CDR1 SGHTA and CDR2 FQGTGA. This CDR3 is built from 16 residues. The complete variable domain, with remaining parts taken from reference TRBV7-3 and TRBJ2-2, reads GAGVSQTPSNKVTEKGKYVELRCDPISGHTALYWYRQSLGQGPEFLIYFQGTGAADDSGLPNDRFFAVRPEGSVSTLKIQRTERGDSAVYLCASSPLQGLKTGELFFGEGSRLTVL.

This chain connects TRBV9 to TRBJ2-3; 15 positions agree with TRBD2. J lost 5 bases, V lost 0 bases, and 7 bases had no gene match. CDR3 length equals 18 residues. Germline V gene lookup returns CDR1 SGDLS and CDR2 YYNGEE. This CDR3 is CASSVGGRTSGGGDTQYF. The CDR3, as DNA: TGTGCCAGCAGCGTAGGAGGACGGACTAGCGGGGGGGGAGATACGCAGTATTTT. Full variable domain (rest looked up from reference TRBV9 and TRBJ2-3): DSGVTQTPKHLITATGQRVTLRCSPRSGDLSVYWYQQSLDQGLQFLIQYYNGEERAKGNILERFSAQQFPDLHSELNLSSLELGDSALYFCASSVGGRTSGGGDTQYFGPGTRLTVL.

J is TRBJ2-1 and V is TRBV5-4, with a possible D match to TRBD1 (5 bases). The ends were cut back, 6 bases at V and 0 bases at J, with 13 bases in the middle. There are 15 residues in the CDR3. Looked up from germline, CDR1 is SGHNT and CDR2 is YYREEE (reference sequence). CDR3 sequence (DNA): TGTGCCAGCACCGTGGGGCGGAGCTCCTACAATGAGCAGTTCTTC. It is translated as CASTVGRSSYNEQFF.

The chain is built from TRBV5-1 and TRBJ2-1; 9 nucleotides line up with TRBD2. This CDR3 has 18 amino acids. Germline-derived CDR1 and CDR2 are SGHRS and YFSETQ. V lost 0 bases to trimming and J lost 7 bases; unmatched junction nucleotides: 14. This CDR3 reads CASSLAGGTSSGRNEQFF. The CDR3 region has the DNA TGCGCCAGCAGCTTGGCCGGCGGGACTAGCTCAGGTAGGAATGAGCAGTTCTTC. Filled out from reference TRBV5-1 and TRBJ2-1, the complete variable domain reads KAGVTQTPRYLIKTRGQQVTLSCSPISGHRSVSWYQQTPGQGLQFLFEYFSETQRNKGNFPGRFSGRQFSNSRSEMNVSTLELGDSALYLCASSLAGGTSSGRNEQFFGPGTRLTVL.

Points on this clone: The junction shows a germline mismatch at one end, possibly a read error. CDR3: CASSSGLAGGTDTQYF. The CDR3, as DNA: TGTGCCAGCAGCTCCGGACTAGCGGGGGGCACGGATACGCAGTATTTT. The chain has TRBV7-8 and TRBJ2-3; 14 bases agree with TRBD2. Germline V gene lookup returns CDR1 SGHVS and CDR2 FQNEAQ. CDR3 length: 16 amino acids.

Points on this clone: One end of the junction fails to match germline, which may point to a read error. The gene calls are TRBV20-1 and TRBJ1-1; D perhaps matches TRBD1 (5 bases). The CDR3 is 11 residues long. CDR1 and CDR2 from the germline V gene are DFQATT and SNEGSKA (reference sequence). The CDR3 here is CCRPGPTEAFF. CDR3 bases: TGTTGTAGACCAGGGCCCACTGAAGCTTTCTTT.

This clone was seen just once. The V call is TRBV4-2, the J call TRBJ2-3, with TRBD2 matching 12 bases. Germline CDR1 reads LGHNA; CDR2 reads YNFKEQ. The CDR3 consists of 19 residues. V lost 0 bases, J lost 3 bases, and 10 bases stayed unmatched. The CDR3 DNA is TGTGCCAGCAGCCAAGAGAGGTCCACCGGGACTAGCGGGACAGATACGCAGTATTTT. It specifies CASSQERSTGTSGTDTQYF.

The genes are TRBV18 and TRBJ2-2; D may be TRBD2 (5 bases). CDR3 length: 16 residues. V was trimmed by 0 bases and J by 2 bases, leaving 10 bases between them. CDR1 KGHSH and CDR2 LQKENI come from the germline V gene. CDR3: CASSPPRTFNTGELFF. DNA of the CDR3: TGTGCCAGCTCACCACCTCGGACTTTCAACACCGGGGAGCTGTTTTTT.

This clone was counted a few times. The rearrangement uses TRBV7-9 and TRBJ1-6; unclear D gene. The CDR3 consists of 15 residues. Deletions cut 0 bases from V and 5 bases from J, with 8 bases between. Germline loops: CDR1 SEHNR, CDR2 FQNEAQ (reference sequence). As DNA, the CDR3 is TGTGCCAGCAGCTTAGCGTTACAGAATAATTCACCCCTCCACTTT. Translation: CASSLALQNNSPLHF.

The gene calls are TRBV7-8 and TRBJ1-1; D remains unclear. Germline assignment: CDR1 SGHVS and CDR2 FQNEAQ. V shed 6 bases and J shed 5 bases, with 22 bases lying between them. The CDR3 consists of 16 residues. The CDR3 sequence is CASRPMWREGRTEAFF. CDR3 coding DNA: TGTGCCAGCAGACCCATGTGGAGGGAGGGAAGGACTGAAGCTTTCTTT.

The chain uses TRBV7-3 and TRBJ2-2; 7 nucleotides match TRBD2. V gave up 5 bases and J gave up 4 bases; unmatched junction bases: 1. Germline assignment: CDR1 SGHTA and CDR2 FQGTGA. The CDR3 sequence is 13 residues long. The CDR3 loop is CASSPGGTGELFF. The CDR3, as DNA: TGTGCCAGCAGCCCGGGGGGCACCGGGGAGCTGTTTTTT.

This clone came up once. V gene TRBV6-1 combines with J gene TRBJ2-1; maybe TRBD1 (5 bases). CDR1 MNHNS and CDR2 SASEGT come from the germline V gene. CDR3 length: 12 residues. The V and J ends lost 5 bases and 7 bases respectively, with 9 bases between them. CDR3 region: CASSYQGNEQFF. DNA of the CDR3: TGTGCCAGCAGTTATCAGGGTAATGAGCAGTTCTTC.

The chain has TRBV10-3 and TRBJ1-1; D unclear. There are 15 residues in the CDR3. V was cut by 2 bases and J by 0 bases, with 10 bases left in between. From germline, CDR1 is ENHRY and CDR2 SYGVKD. CDR3: CAISEEGLLNTEAFF. CDR3 bases: TGTGCCATCAGTGAGGAGGGCCTGCTGAACACTGAAGCTTTCTTT.

This chain connects TRBV7-3 to TRBJ2-2, with 7 nucleotides matching TRBD2. This CDR3 has 13 amino acids. V gave up 2 bases and J gave up 8 bases; unmatched junction bases: 2. Germline CDR1 and CDR2: SGHTA and FQGTGA. In DNA, the CDR3 is TGTGCCAGCAGCTTAGCGCGGGGGGGGGAGCTGTTTTTT. Translated, it gives CASSLARGGELFF.

The chain has TRBV7-3 and TRBJ1-1, with D maybe TRBD1 (5 bases). Germline V gives CDR1 SGHTA, CDR2 FQGTGA. The V gene lost 5 bases and the J gene lost 2 bases, with 9 bases spanning the gap. The CDR3 is made up of 13 amino acids. CDR3 bases: TGTGCCAGCAGCCTACAGGAAAACACTGAAGCTTTCTTT. Its translation is CASSLQENTEAFF. Full variable domain (outside the CDR3, taken from reference TRBV7-3 and TRBJ1-1): GAGVSQTPSNKVTEKGKYVELRCDPISGHTALYWYRQSLGQGPEFLIYFQGTGAADDSGLPNDRFFAVRPEGSVSTLKIQRTERGDSAVYLCASSLQENTEAFFGQGTRLTVV.